This T cell receptor beta chain came from a study of blood T cell repertoires in COVID-19 (dated by TCRdb to the early 2020s). A note on the overall study: Collaborator samples came from the United States, Italy and Spain and covered acute and convalescent phases of COVID-19. The dataset comprised deeply sampled blood TCRbeta repertoires from subjects exposed to, actively infected with, or recovered from COVID-19. Samples were obtained from the ongoing ImmuneRACE study (first 160 participants) and from 1,000 to 1,500 subjects provided by 6 global collaborators. A freely available public database, intended as a resource for researchers studying the immune response to SARS-CoV-2, is where the repertoires were released. HLA class I and class II types, where available, came from metadata supplied by the sample provider rather than from assay-based typing. Nearly every sample came with metadata listing a de-identified subject ID, COVID-19 status, age in years and sex. The prospective study material was composed of cDNA or gDNA derived from T cells, B-cell-depleted T cells, or PBMCs. General findings and caveats noted by the study authors: Clinical and demographic metadata were provided uncurated, with the amount varying by source and participant.

CDR1 LGHDT and CDR2 YNNKEL were looked up in the germline V gene (reference sequence). The CDR3 numbers 13 residues from cysteine through phenylalanine. Just the 39-base CDR3 DNA is kept, in frame starting at base 1. Trimming accounts for 8 bases at V and 8 bases at J, while the number of junction bases matched to no gene is 5. Points on this clone: Its antigen has not been determined. There are no base qualities to consult, and no much larger clone falls within one base.

TCRbeta CDR3 regions were amplified from genomic DNA using the immunoSEQ Assay, a bias-controlled multiplex PCR. Per the original workflow: The number of nucleated cells in each sample was estimated by amplification of reference gene primers within the assay. To quantify the absolute abundance of each unique TCRbeta CDR3 rearrangement, sequence reads were collapsed and filtered. For each sample, productive Simpson clonality was calculated by taking the square root of Simpson's diversity index across productive rearrangements. TCRdb stores this immuneACCESS table with in-frame sequences only. Part of the clones is absent; in the studies checked, under half of the shortfall reflects unresolved V genes, and no reason is known for the rest. The V and J calls and clone size come from that table; D and trimming were worked out from the DNA. The sample data list more than 300,000 clones, and 90% of these were observed just once. The top ten clonotypes cover around 3.9% of the sample.

Participants in the prospective study were aged roughly 18 to 100 years, lived in 20 to 25 United States geographic areas, and enrolled through a virtual design. To assign participants to cohorts, the prospective study relied on clinical history that participants themselves reported in a screening survey and a study questionnaire. Exposed participants had been in contact with someone with a PCR-confirmed or clinician-diagnosed COVID-19 case within 2 weeks of study entry. In the prospective study, mobile phlebotomists collected whole blood, serum and a nasopharyngeal or oropharyngeal swab from each participant. Participants in the prospective study had the option to provide additional blood draws and questionnaires over a roughly 2-month period. Prospective study blood samples were shipped either frozen or at room temperature before DNA extraction.

Material for sequencing was PBMCs or T cells enriched from blood (not recorded which). The chain is assembled from TRBV3-1 (or the pseudogene TRBV3-2) and TRBJ1-4; 10 bases in the junction line up with TRBD1. This clonotype originated in a woman in her 30s who had been exposed to COVID-19. DNA sequence: TGTGCCAGCTCGGACAGGGGGGTGGAAAAACTGTTTTTT. Translated, it gives CASSDRGVEKLFF.